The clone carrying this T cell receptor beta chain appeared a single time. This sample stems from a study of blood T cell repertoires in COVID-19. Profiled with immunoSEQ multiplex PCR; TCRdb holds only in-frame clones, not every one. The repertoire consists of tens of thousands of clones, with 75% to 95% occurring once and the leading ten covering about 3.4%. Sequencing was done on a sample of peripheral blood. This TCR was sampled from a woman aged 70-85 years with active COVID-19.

Here the CDR3 DNA reads TGTGCCAGCGGTCGCGCCCGGACTAGCATGTTCTTC. This gives the protein CASGRARTSMFF. The chain links TRBV28 to TRBJ2-1, with 8 bases fitting TRBD2. The CDR3 spans 12 residues. CDR1 is MDHEN and CDR2 is SYDVKM in the germline V gene. V was clipped by 8 bases and J by 15 bases; unmatched bases: 12.